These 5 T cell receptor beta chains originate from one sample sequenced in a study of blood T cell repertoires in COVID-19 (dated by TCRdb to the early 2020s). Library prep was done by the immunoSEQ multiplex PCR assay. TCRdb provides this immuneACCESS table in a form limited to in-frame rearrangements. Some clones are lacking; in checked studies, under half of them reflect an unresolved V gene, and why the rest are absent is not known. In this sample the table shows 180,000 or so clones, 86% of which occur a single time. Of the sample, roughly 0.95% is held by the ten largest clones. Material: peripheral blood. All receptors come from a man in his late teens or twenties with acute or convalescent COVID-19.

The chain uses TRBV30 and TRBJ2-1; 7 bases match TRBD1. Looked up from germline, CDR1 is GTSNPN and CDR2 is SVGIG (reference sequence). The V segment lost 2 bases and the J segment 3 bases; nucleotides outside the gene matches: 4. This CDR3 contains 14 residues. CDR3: CAWSRRDSYNEQFF. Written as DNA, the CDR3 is TGTGCCTGGAGTCGCCGGGACAGCTACAATGAGCAGTTCTTC. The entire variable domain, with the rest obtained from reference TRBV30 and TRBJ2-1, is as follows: SQTIHQWPATLVQPVGSPLSLECTVEGTSNPNLYWYRQAAGRGLQLLFYSVGIGQISSEVPQNLSASRPQDRQFILSSKKLLLSDSGFYLCAWSRRDSYNEQFFGPGTRLTVL.

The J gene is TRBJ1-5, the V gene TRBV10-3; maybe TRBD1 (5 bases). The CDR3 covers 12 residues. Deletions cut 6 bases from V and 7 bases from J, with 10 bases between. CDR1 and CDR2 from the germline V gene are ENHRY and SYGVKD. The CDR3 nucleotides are TGTGCCATCAGCCAGGAGGGGCAGCCCCAGCATTTT. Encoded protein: CAISQEGQPQHF.

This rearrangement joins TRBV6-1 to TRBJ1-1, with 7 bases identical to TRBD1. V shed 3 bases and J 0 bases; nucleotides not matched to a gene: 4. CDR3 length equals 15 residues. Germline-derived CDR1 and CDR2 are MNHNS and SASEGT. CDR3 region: CASSDRDRMNTEAFF. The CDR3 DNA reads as TGTGCCAGCAGTGATCGGGACAGAATGAACACTGAAGCTTTCTTT.

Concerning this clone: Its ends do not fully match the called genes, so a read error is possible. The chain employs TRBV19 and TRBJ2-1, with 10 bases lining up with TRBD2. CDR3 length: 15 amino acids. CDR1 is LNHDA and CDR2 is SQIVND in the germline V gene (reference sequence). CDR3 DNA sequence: TGTGCCAGTAATATAGCGGGGGGAATCTACAATGAGCAGTTCTTC. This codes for CASNIAGGIYNEQFF.

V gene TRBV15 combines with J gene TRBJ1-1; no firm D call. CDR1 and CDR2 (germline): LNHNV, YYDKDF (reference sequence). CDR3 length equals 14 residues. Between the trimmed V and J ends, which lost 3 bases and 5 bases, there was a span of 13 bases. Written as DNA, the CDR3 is TGTGCCACCAGCAGCAACGCGGTAGCTACTGAAGCTTTCTTT. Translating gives CATSSNAVATEAFF.